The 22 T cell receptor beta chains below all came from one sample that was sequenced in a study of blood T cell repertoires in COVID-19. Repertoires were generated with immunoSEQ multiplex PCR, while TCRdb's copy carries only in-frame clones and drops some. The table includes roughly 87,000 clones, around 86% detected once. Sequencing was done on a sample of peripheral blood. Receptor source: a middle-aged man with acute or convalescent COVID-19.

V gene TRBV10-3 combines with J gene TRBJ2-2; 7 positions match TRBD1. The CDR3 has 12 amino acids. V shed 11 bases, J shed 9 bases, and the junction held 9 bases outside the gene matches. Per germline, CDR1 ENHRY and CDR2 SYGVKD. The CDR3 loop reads CAVNEGARELFF. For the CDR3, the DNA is TGTGCCGTGAACGAGGGGGCCAGGGAGCTGTTTTTT.

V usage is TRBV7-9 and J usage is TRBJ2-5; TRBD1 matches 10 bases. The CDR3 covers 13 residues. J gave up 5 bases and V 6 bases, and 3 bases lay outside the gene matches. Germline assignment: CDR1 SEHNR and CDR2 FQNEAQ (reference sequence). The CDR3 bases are TGTGCCAGCAGGGGGACAGGGGATGAGACCCAGTACTTC. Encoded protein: CASRGTGDETQYF. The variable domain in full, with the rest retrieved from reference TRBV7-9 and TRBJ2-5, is DTGVSQNPRHKITKRGQNVTFRCDPISEHNRLYWYRQTLGQGPEFLTYFQNEAQLEKSRLLSDRFSAERPKGSFSTLEIQRTEQGDSAMYLCASRGTGDETQYFGPGTRLLVL.

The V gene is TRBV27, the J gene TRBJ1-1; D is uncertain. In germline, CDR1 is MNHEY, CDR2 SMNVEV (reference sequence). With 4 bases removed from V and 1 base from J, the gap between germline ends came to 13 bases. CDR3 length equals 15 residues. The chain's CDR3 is CASSSPATGNTEAFF. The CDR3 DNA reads TGTGCCAGCAGTTCGCCAGCGACGGGGAACACTGAAGCTTTCTTT.

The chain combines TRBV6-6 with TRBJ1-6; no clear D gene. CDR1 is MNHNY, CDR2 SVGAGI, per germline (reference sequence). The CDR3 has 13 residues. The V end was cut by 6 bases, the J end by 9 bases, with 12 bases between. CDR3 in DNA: TGTGCCAGCAGCTCATACGGAGGTTCACCCCTCCACTTT. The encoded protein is CASSSYGGSPLHF.

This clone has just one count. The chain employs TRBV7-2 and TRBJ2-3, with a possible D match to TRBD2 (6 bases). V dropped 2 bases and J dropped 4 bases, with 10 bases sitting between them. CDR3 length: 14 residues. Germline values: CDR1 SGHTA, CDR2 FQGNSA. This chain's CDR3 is CASSLYGGADTQYF. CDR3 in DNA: TGTGCCAGCAGCTTATATGGAGGGGCAGATACGCAGTATTTT.

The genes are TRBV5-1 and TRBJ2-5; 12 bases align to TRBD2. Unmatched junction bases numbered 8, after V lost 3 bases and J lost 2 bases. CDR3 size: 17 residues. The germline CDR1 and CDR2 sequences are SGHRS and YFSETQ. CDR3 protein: CASSSGLAGIHQETQYF. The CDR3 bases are TGCGCCAGCAGCTCCGGACTAGCGGGGATCCATCAAGAGACCCAGTACTTC.

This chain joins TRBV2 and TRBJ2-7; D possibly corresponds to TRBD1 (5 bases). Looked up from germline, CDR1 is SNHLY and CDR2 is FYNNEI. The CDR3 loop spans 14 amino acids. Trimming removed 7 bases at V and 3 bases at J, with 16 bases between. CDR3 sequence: CASKDGTRVYEQYF. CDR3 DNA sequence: TGTGCCAGCAAAGATGGTACCAGGGTCTACGAGCAGTACTTC.

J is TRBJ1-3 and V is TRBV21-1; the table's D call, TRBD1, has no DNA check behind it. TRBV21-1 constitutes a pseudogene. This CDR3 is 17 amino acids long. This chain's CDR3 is CASSKAPTGRLDSTIYF. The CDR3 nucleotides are TGTGCCAGCAGCAAAGCCCCCACGGGACGGCTGGACAGCACCATATATTTT.

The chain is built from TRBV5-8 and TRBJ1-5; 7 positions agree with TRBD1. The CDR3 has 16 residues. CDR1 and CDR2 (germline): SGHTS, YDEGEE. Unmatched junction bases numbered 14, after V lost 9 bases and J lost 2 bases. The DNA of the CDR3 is TGTGCCATCCCACAGGGGATGTTTCGGGGCAATCAGCCCCAGCATTTT. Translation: CAIPQGMFRGNQPQHF.

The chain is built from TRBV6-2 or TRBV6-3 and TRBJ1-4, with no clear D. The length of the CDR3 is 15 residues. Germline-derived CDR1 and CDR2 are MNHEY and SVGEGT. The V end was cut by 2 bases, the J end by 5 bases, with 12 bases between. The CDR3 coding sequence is TGTGCCAGCAGTTACGGTCAGGAGGTGAATGAAAAACTGTTTTTT. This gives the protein CASSYGQEVNEKLFF.

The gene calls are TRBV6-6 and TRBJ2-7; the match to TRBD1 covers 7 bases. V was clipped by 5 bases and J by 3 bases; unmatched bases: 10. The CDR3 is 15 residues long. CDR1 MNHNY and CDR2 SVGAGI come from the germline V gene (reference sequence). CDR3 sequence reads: CASSKTGQIDYEQYF. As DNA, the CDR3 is TGTGCCAGCAGTAAGACGGGACAGATCGACTACGAGCAGTACTTC.

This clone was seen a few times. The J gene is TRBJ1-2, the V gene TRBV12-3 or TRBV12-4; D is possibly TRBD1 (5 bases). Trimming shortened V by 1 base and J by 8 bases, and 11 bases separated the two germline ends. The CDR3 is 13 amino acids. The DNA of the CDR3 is TGTGCCAGCAGTTTAGTAGTGGGGCAAGGCTACACCTTC. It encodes CASSLVVGQGYTF.

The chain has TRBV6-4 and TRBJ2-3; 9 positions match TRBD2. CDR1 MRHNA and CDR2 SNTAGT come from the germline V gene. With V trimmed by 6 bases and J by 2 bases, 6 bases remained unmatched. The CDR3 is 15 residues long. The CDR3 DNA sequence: TGTGCCAGCAGCGCGGGACTAGCTTTCACAGATACGCAGTATTTT. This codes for CASSAGLAFTDTQYF.

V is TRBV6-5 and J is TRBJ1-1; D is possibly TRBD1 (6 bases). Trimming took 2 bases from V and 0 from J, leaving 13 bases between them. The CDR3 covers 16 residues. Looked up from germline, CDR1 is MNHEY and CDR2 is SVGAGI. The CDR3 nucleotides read TGTGCCAGCAGTTACCCGGGACACCTCATGAACACTGAAGCTTTCTTT. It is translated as CASSYPGHLMNTEAFF.

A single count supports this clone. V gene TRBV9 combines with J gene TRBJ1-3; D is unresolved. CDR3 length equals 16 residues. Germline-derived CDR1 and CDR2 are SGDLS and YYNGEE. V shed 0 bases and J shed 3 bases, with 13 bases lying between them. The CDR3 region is CASSVGRVGVGNTIYF. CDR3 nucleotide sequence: TGTGCCAGCAGCGTAGGAAGGGTCGGGGTTGGAAACACCATATATTTT.

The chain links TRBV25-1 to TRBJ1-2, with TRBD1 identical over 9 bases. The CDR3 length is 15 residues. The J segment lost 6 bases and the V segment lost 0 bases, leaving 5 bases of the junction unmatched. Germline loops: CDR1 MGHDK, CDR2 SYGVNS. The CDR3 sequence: CASSEYFDRGNGYTF. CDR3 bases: TGTGCCAGCAGTGAATACTTCGACAGGGGGAATGGCTACACCTTC.

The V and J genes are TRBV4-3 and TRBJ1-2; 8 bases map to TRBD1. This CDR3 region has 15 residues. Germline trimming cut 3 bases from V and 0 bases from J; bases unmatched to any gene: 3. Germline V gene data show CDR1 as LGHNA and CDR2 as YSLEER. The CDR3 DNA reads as TGCGCCAGCAGCCACGGGGACAGGTCTAACTATGGCTACACCTTC. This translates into CASSHGDRSNYGYTF.

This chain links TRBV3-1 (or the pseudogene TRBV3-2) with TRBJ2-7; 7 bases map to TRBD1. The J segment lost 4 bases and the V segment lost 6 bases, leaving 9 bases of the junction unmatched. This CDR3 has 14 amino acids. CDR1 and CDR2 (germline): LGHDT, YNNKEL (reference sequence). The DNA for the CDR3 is TGTGCCAGCAGTCTCCGGGACAGAGGTTACGAGCAGTACTTC. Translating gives CASSLRDRGYEQYF.

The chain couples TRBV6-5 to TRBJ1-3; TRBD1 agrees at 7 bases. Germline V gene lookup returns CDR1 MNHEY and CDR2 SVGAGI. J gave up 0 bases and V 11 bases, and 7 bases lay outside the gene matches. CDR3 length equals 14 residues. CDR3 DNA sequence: TGTGCCTCTCGGACAGGCCTCTCTGGAAACACCATATATTTT. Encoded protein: CASRTGLSGNTIYF.

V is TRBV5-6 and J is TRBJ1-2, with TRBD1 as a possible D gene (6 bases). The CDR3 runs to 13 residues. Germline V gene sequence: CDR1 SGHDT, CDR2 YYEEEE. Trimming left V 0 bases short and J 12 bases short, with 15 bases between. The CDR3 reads CASSLASTGGHTF. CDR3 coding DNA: TGTGCCAGCAGCTTGGCCTCGACAGGTGGGCACACCTTC.

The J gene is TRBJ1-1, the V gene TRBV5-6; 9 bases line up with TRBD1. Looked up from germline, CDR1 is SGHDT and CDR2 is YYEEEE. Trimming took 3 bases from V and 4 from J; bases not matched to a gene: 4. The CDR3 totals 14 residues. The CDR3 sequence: CASSSQDRGTEAFF. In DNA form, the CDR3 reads TGTGCCAGCAGCTCCCAGGACAGGGGCACTGAAGCTTTCTTT.

The CDR3 DNA sequence: TGCAGCGTCCTAAAGGGGGCCCCCTATGGCTACACCTTC. It encodes CSVLKGAPYGYTF. The rearrangement links TRBV29-1 to TRBJ1-2; 7 bases are shared with TRBD1. The CDR3 extends over 13 amino acids. Germline loops: CDR1 SQVTM, CDR2 ANQGSEA. Unmatched junction bases numbered 8, after V lost 6 bases and J lost 4 bases.